A selection of T cell receptor beta chains follows, all from one sample in a study of blood T cell repertoires in COVID-19. Assay used: immunoSEQ multiplex PCR; TCRdb lists only in-frame clones, some missing. The sample includes 80,000 or so clones, 75% to 90% seen only once; the top ten take 15% to 20%. Sequencing input: peripheral blood. Source of these receptors: a human donor in a cohort sampled during active COVID-19. The CDR3 runs from the conserved cysteine through the conserved F or W. Each record gives: J gene, V gene, clone size, D gene, CDR3 DNA, CDR3 protein. The D gene is left open where the match is weak. Size is stated for part of the rows, as once, few or many counts, or as a class when the clone is expanded.

TRBJ2-2 | TRBV11-3 | NA | NA | TGTGCCAGCAGCGCCCGGGGTTGGACAGAACTGACCGGGGAGCTGTTTTTT | CASSARGWTELTGELFF
TRBJ2-1 | TRBV7-7 | NA | TRBD1 | TGTGCCAGCAGAAGAGGGACAGGGGACGATGAGCAGTTCTTC | CASRRGTGDDEQFF
TRBJ1-2 | TRBV28 | NA | NA | TGTGCCAGCAGTTCCGCCGACAAATCCTATGGCTACACCTTC | CASSSADKSYGYTF
TRBJ2-1 | TRBV6-5 | NA | NA | TGTGCCAGCAGAGGGGTGGTCCACAATGAGCAGTTCTTC | CASRGVVHNEQFF
TRBJ1-6 | TRBV10-3 | few | TRBD1 | TGTGCCATCAGAAGGGACAGCAGGAATTCACCCCTCCACTTT | CAIRRDSRNSPLHF
TRBJ2-2 | TRBV6-1 | NA | TRBD1 | TGTGCCAGCAGTGGGACCCGACAGGGCGGTCACGGGGAGCTGTTTTTT | CASSGTRQGGHGELFF
TRBJ2-5 | TRBV7-2 | NA | NA | TGTGCCAGCACGAGAGGGCCGGGGGTTGAGACCCAGTACTTC | CASTRGPGVETQYF
TRBJ1-3 | TRBV3-1/TRBV3-2 | NA | NA | TGTGCCAGCAGCCAAGCGGGACTCAACTCTGGAAACACCATATATTTT | CASSQAGLNSGNTIYF
TRBJ2-5 | TRBV28 | NA | NA | TGTGCCAGCAGTTTAGGGCAGCTGGAGACCCAGTACTTC | CASSLGQLETQYF
TRBJ2-1 | TRBV6-1 | once | TRBD1 | TGTGCCAGCAGTGATAGGCAGGGGGAGTACAATGAGCAGTTCTTC | CASSDRQGEYNEQFF
TRBJ1-3 | TRBV28 | NA | NA | TGTGCCAGCAGTTTATCCCCTTTAGGAAACACCATATATTTT | CASSLSPLGNTIYF
TRBJ2-5 | TRBV5-1 | NA | TRBD2 | TGCGCCAGCAGCTTGTCTGGGAGGGCCGGGGAGACCCAGTACTTC | CASSLSGRAGETQYF
TRBJ1-2 | TRBV4-1 | NA | TRBD1 | TGCGCCAGCAGCCATCCGGGACAGGGGCGGTATGGCTACACCTTC | CASSHPGQGRYGYTF
TRBJ2-3 | TRBV7-2 | NA | TRBD2 | TGTGCCAGCAGTCAGTTAGCGGGGGGCTCAGATACGCAGTATTTT | CASSQLAGGSDTQYF
TRBJ2-3 | TRBV7-9 | NA | TRBD2 | TGTGCCAGCAGCTCAACTAGCGGGAGCATAGATACGCAGTATTTT | CASSSTSGSIDTQYF
TRBJ2-2 | TRBV2 | NA | TRBD2 | TGTGCCAGCAGTCTAGCGGGAGTCTCCGGGGAGCTGTTTTTT | CASSLAGVSGELFF
TRBJ2-7 | TRBV6-2/TRBV6-3 | NA | TRBD2 | TGTGCCAGCAGTTCCCCCAAAGGGAGGGACTTC | CASSSPKGRDF
TRBJ1-5 | TRBV6-2/TRBV6-3 | many | NA | TGTGCCAGCAGCCTACTGAGGGTAAGCAATCAGCCCCAGCATTTT | CASSLLRVSNQPQHF
TRBJ1-2 | TRBV5-3 | NA | NA | TGTGCCAGAAGCTTGCGATTGGGGAGGAGCTATGGCTACACCTTC | CARSLRLGRSYGYTF
TRBJ2-2 | TRBV6-5 | NA | TRBD2 | TGTGCCAGCCAATTCGGGACTAGCAACACCGGGGAGCTGTTTTTT | CASQFGTSNTGELFF
TRBJ2-2 | TRBV7-9 | few | NA | TGTGCCAGCAGCGCCCAAGGGGACACCGGGGAGCTGTTTTTT | CASSAQGDTGELFF
TRBJ1-5 | TRBV6-5 | NA | TRBD1 | TGTGCCAGCAGTCGGACAGGGAGGAACCGGCAGCCCCAGCATTTT | CASSRTGRNRQPQHF
TRBJ2-5 | TRBV18 | NA | NA | TGTGCCAGCTCACCTACAGCTGACGGAGAGACCCAGTACTTC | CASSPTADGETQYF
TRBJ2-4 | TRBV7-2 | NA | TRBD1 | TGTGCCAGCAGCTTCAGGGGGCGAACGGACATTCAGTACTTC | CASSFRGRTDIQYF
TRBJ2-1 | TRBV30 | NA | NA | TGTGCCTGGAGCTTGGGAGCGGTCAGCTCCTACAATGAGCAGTTCTTC | CAWSLGAVSSYNEQFF
TRBJ1-4 | TRBV6-5 | NA | NA | TGTGCCAGCAGCACCGTAATCGGGGGGGATGAAAAACTGTTTTTT | CASSTVIGGDEKLFF
TRBJ2-1 | TRBV7-9 | NA | TRBD2 | TGTGCCAGCAGACCTAGCGGGAGGGCCCTTTACAATGAGCAGTTCTTC | CASRPSGRALYNEQFF
TRBJ2-1 | TRBV10-3 | NA | TRBD2 | TGTGCCATCAGTGAGCACATTAGCGGGAGTGACTCCTACAATGAGCAGTTCTTC | CAISEHISGSDSYNEQFF